Listed here is a single TCR beta chain. Its target is unknown. The data were obtained in a study of yellow fever vaccine responses in identical twins. The study's findings and limits: Reportedly, twins showed a vaccine T cell response that looked partly convergent and partly personalized.

TCRdb reprocessed the RT-PCR reads with MiXCR, giving one entry per CDR3 protein. The sample yields 4,500 to 5,500 distinct CDR3 sequences, 80% to 90% seen once. In germline, CDR1 is MDHEN, CDR2 SYDVKM. CDR3 size: 14 residues. The germline V and J ends were trimmed by 3 bases and 6 bases, with 15 bases remaining between them. The receptor was derived from a woman between 18 and 29 years old who received the yellow fever vaccine. This rearrangement joins TRBV28 to TRBJ2-7; D is uncertain. The sequenced sample was T cells from blood (PBMCs), unsorted or a sorted subset (not recorded which), obtained before or after yellow fever vaccination (not recorded which). In DNA, the CDR3 is TGTGCCAGCAGTTTCCGGACGGAGAATATCGAGCAGTACTTC. It is translated as CASSFRTENIEQYF.